Sequencing of this T cell receptor (beta chain) was carried out in a study of shared clonotypes between healthy human individuals. CDR1 is SGHNT and CDR2 is YYREEE in the germline V gene (reference sequence). Trimming took 3 bases from V and 4 from J, leaving 11 bases between them. The CDR3 contains 13 residues. The data were produced by immunoSEQ multiplex PCR, yet TCRdb's version contains in-frame clones alone and is incomplete. The sample contains under 2.5 million clones, about nine tenths of which appear only once. The chain couples TRBV5-4 to TRBJ2-7, with D perhaps matching TRBD1 (6 bases). The TCR comes from a man in his late teens or twenties in good health. Some clones in this sample may be carry-over from other donors' samples. Sequenced material: naive CD4+ T cells from PBMCs. Subset meaning: CD45RA+ positively selected. CDR3 in DNA: TGTGCCAGCAGCTCGCAGGGGCCGTACGAGCAGTACTTC. It is translated as CASSSQGPYEQYF.